This T cell receptor beta chain was observed in a study of radiotherapy plus CTLA-4 blockade in lung cancer. Background on the study: Among all patients, 18% showed objective responses, while roughly 31% had disease control. Notes on the study in general: Expansion of tumor-derived TCR clones was observed in blood after radiotherapy plus ipilimumab.

The CDR3 runs 15 residues. The germline V and J ends were trimmed by 5 bases and 8 bases, with 21 bases remaining between them. Germline-derived CDR1 and CDR2 are LGHNT and FRNRAP. TCRdb's copy holds only in-frame clones and misses some; the assay was immunoSEQ multiplex PCR. The sample has more than 100,000 clones, more than 80% seen once. On this clone: Its specificity is unknown.

The chain recombines TRBV12-5 with TRBJ1-2, with D perhaps TRBD1 (5 bases). The receptor was derived from a human donor with non-small cell lung cancer that progressed on radiotherapy plus ipilimumab. The sample here was peripheral blood, taken from a patient treated with radiotherapy plus ipilimumab. CDR3 sequence: CASGPVGAGNYGYTF. As DNA, the CDR3 is TGTGCTAGTGGTCCCGTAGGGGCAGGGAATTACGGCTACACCTTC.